This record concerns one T cell receptor beta chain sequence. This clone showed up just once. It lacks a known antigen. No per-base quality is available; no much larger clone lies one base away. These data originate in a study of cytomegalovirus exposure and HLA in healthy donors (dated by TCRdb to 2017 to 2019). For the wider study: In an earlier analysis of under 600 of the donors, 276 Gb of sequence data and 90 million to 120 million unique TCR beta sequences from 180 million or so T cells were reported. An early release covering over 500 HLA-typed donors comprised approximately 300 gigabases of sequencing data and 65 million to 100 million unique TCR sequences. The genetic ancestry cluster associated with self-reported Caucasian donors included about 81% of the 300 to 400 genotyped donors. The study aimed to test whether signatures of past pathogen exposure could be identified by cataloging public T cell receptors. The study profiled the T cell repertoires of about 640 subjects by immunosequencing and related them to cytomegalovirus serostatus. Besides the first cohort of 666 subjects, a separate validation cohort made up of over 100 different subjects was used. High-throughput TCR immunosequencing, statistical association of individual TCRs with disease status, and machine learning were combined to predict cytomegalovirus infection status. A later analysis re-examined previously published TCR beta repertoires from several hundred donors and added high-resolution HLA genotyping to investigate patterns of TCR occurrence. Rather than using new phenotypic data, the later analysis identified candidate immune exposures from TCR beta sequences and from how often those sequences occurred across donors. An earlier analysis of approximately 640 of the donors applied high-throughput TCR beta sequencing to assess whether each TCR beta V gene segment acted as functional or pseudogenic. Donor age, sex, ethnicity and CMV serostatus were collected together with the repertoire data. In a later genetic analysis, genome-wide SNP genotypes for about three fifths of the 666 donors were used, and that subset was treated as a discovery cohort. All discovery cohort repertoires had been generated on a single sequencing platform. Both class I and class II loci were covered by HLA typing, at four-digit resolution. Typing coverage varied by locus: about 629-630 donors for A, B, C, DRB1 and DQB1; roughly 520 for DQA1; approximately 570 for DPA1; roughly 450 for DPB1. Because of strong linkage in the cohort, 4 to 6 DR-DQ haplotypes were treated as single units for association and clustering. Across about 380 genotyped donors of the cohort, an average of about 240,000 unique TCR beta nucleotide sequences per donor were sequenced, and around 20% of those sequences were non-productive.

CDR3 length: 14 amino acids, cysteine to phenylalanine. The retained sequence is limited to the CDR3, 42 bases, with the frame set at the first base. CDR1 and CDR2 are read off the germline V gene (reference sequence) as SEHNR and FQNEAQ. The trim is 5 bases for V and 1 base for J, with a gap of 11 bases between the germline ends. Overall results and qualifications from the work: Because counts were too low, about 15 rarely observed V segments, including chromosome 9 orphons, were left out of the earlier analysis of some 640 of the donors. Correlated functional status among segregating V segments might reflect linkage disequilibrium, but an unknown experimental factor could not be ruled out. CMV serostatus was the only immune exposure information available for the cohort. In both the original and validation cohorts, the classifier was reported to diagnose cytomegalovirus status with high specificity and sensitivity. According to a later genetic analysis, donors in an Asian-associated ancestry cluster had fewer N-insertions in productive TCRs than the roughly 700-donor mean. A cluster of highly shared sequence variants was judged likely to be a technical artifact of the sequencing pipeline. According to a later analysis, most CMV-associated TCR beta chains appeared to be HLA-restricted, and the HLA associations seemed to be driven largely by CMV exposure. V-gene and J-gene trimming of TCR beta chains was associated with a missense DCLRE1C variant in a later genetic analysis, and the association was replicated in an independent cohort. The 87-base-pair reads could not distinguish some IMGT-functional V segments, including TRBV6-2 and TRBV6-3, so those segments were excluded. The study gave a list of 150 to 200 TCR beta chains associated with cytomegalovirus. The authors suggested that the approach could potentially be extended to other disease states and immunological phenotypes. The cohort was sequenced for TCR beta chains only, and without alpha or paired-chain data the features that could be detected were limited. A later analysis reported that several top co-occurrence clusters appeared linked to parvovirus B19, influenza, CMV and Epstein-Barr virus. Presence/absence analyses assumed roughly uniform sequencing depth across donors, an assumption that may not hold. Broadly in line with IMGT annotations, most TCR beta V segments showed up in productive rearrangements about 87% or about 30% of the time in an earlier analysis of about 500 of the donors. In a later analysis, HLA-associated TCR beta chains showed more clonal expansion and lower generation probabilities than non-associated chains that were equally common. A further reported finding was that TCR beta sequences accurately predicted the HLA-A and HLA-B alleles for most subjects in the first cohort. In a later analysis, the rate of TCR association differed among HLA loci, with DRB1 alleles having the most associated TCRs and HLA-C alleles having the fewest. Specific HLA alleles were associated with some 15,000 TCR beta sequences at a false discovery rate of 0.05 in a later analysis. Because HLA typing was missing for some donors at each locus, association tests included only the typed subset. When HLA alleles, especially DR and DQ, strongly co-occurred, TCR associations were difficult to assign to individual alleles. In vitro tests confirmed that a few of the cytomegalovirus-associated TCR beta chains recognize cytomegalovirus antigens. Most TCR sequences were observed very rarely across donors, whereas some public TCRs were present in many individuals.

The cohort was made up of 650 to 700 healthy bone marrow donors. At the time of sampling, every cohort member was nominally healthy, though immune exposures that went unrecorded were likely present. Of the 610 or so cohort members, about 280 had positive CMV serostatus and around 350 had negative CMV serostatus, and CMV serostatus was not recorded for the donor. A peripheral blood sample was collected from each donor, and TCR beta sequencing was performed on peripheral blood mononuclear cells. Genomic DNA extraction from the blood cell samples was performed with the Qiagen DNeasy Blood Extraction Kit. Library preparation was by the immunoSEQ multiplex PCR assay. A mixture of 60 forward primers for TCR Vbeta segments and 13 reverse primers for TCR Jbeta segments was used in the multiplex PCR. A multiplex PCR assay on genomic DNA amplified the CDR3 region of rearranged TCR beta genes. On the Illumina HiSeq System, the amplified TCR beta libraries were sequenced as 87-base-pair reads. The paper's processing steps were these. Across the 640 or so repertoires, a later analysis counted approximately 83 million unique TCR beta chains, roughly 11 million of which were shared by at least two donors. Raw reads were error-corrected and collapsed into unique sequences by a nearest-neighbor algorithm in which closely related sequences were merged to remove PCR and sequencing errors. To assign V, D and J gene segments, CDR3 sequences were aligned to IMGT reference sequences. Each retained sequence needed at least a six-nucleotide match to both a V gene segment and a J gene segment. Rearrangements were classified as productive when the CDR3 lacked stop codons and remained in frame with V and J, and all other rearrangements were classified as non-productive. Following IMGT convention, CDR3 was defined as the stretch from the second conserved V-encoded cysteine to the conserved J-encoded phenylalanine. In an earlier analysis of roughly 580 of the donors, sequences lacking an unambiguous match to a single V gene segment were excluded. In an earlier analysis of about 590 of the donors, a V segment was called functional when productive rearrangements were above 56.7%, and segregating when the standard deviation between donors exceeded 5%. To diagnose cytomegalovirus status from the catalog of TCR beta chain sequences, a statistical classification framework was built. V and J gene assignment, in a later analysis, came from comparing TCR nucleotide sequences with IMGT/GENE-DB human TR gene sequences. In a later analysis, CDR3 sequences and most-parsimonious VDJ recombination scenarios were assigned using the TCRdist pipeline. A later analysis defined each TCR beta chain by its CDR3 amino acid sequence plus V-gene family, and excluded reads lacking a unique V-gene family. A later analysis removed several hundred highly shared, low-generation-probability nucleotide sequences to deal with suspected cross-contamination and a sequencing artifact. In a later analysis, a clonal expansion index was calculated for each public chain from normalized within-repertoire ranks of inferred template counts. In a later analysis, generation probabilities were computed using a VDJ recombination model fitted to out-of-frame rearrangements, and the results were checked against IGoR. Hypergeometric tests were used in a later analysis to score TCR-TCR, TCR-HLA and TCR-CMV co-occurrence, with a repertoire-size bias correction applied to the TCR pairs. A later analysis estimated false discovery rates by permuting HLA or CMV assignments 20 times. In a later analysis, co-occurring TCRs were grouped with DBSCAN, and TCRdist sequence similarity was added when clustering was performed within HLA-allele-positive subsets. Co-occurrence clustering excluded repertoires with fewer than 30,000 or more than 120,000 public chains, plus five with anomalous nucleotide sharing. Held by TCRdb, this immuneACCESS table contains in-frame sequences only and omits some clones. Under half of the omission traces to an unresolved V gene where checked; the cause of the rest is unknown. V, J and clone size reflect that table, while D and trimming were determined from the DNA. This sample holds under 200,000 clones; 65% to 90% were observed only once. Of the sample, 1.9% falls within the top ten clones.

This sequence uses TRBV7-9 and TRBJ1-1; the D gene assignment is ambiguous. The receptor's source is a human donor in good health. Sequencing was performed on PBMCs. The CDR3 region reads CASSPSNRNTEAFF. The nucleotide sequence is TGTGCCAGCAGCCCCAGTAATCGGAACACTGAAGCTTTCTTT.